This T cell receptor (beta chain) was found in a study of blood T cell repertoires in COVID-19. Study overall: The analysed material was cDNA or gDNA that came from T cells, B-cell-depleted T cells, or PBMCs.

Per the authors' pipeline: Nucleated cell number was recorded as an estimate derived from reference gene primer amplification. Measured with immunoSEQ multiplex PCR; TCRdb has only the in-frame clones, and not every one. That table gives V, J and clone size, and the DNA gave D and trimming. The sample holds 70,000 or so clones, roughly 87% seen once. The specimen sequenced was peripheral blood. The source is an elderly woman with acute or convalescent COVID-19.

The CDR3 sequence is CASSSGQGIEQYF. As DNA, the CDR3 is TGTGCCAGCAGCTCGGGACAGGGTATCGAGCAGTACTTC. The J gene is TRBJ2-7, the V gene TRBV7-2; 9 bases line up with TRBD1. This CDR3 contains 13 residues. Germline CDR1 is SGHTA and CDR2 is FQGNSA. The ends lost 4 bases at V and 6 bases at J; junction bases unmatched: 4.